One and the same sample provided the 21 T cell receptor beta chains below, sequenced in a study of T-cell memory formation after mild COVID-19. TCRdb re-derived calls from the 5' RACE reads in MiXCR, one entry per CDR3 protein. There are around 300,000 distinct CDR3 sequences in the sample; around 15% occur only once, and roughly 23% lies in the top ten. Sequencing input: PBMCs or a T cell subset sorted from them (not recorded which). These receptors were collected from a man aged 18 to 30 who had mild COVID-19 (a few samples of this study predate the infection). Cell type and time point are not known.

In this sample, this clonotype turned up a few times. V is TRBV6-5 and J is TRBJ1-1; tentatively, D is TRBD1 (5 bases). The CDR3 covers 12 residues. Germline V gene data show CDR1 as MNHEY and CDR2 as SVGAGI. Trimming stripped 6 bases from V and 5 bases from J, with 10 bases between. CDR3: CASRGGGTEAFF. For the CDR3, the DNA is TGTGCCAGCAGGGGGGGGGGTACTGAAGCTTTCTTT.

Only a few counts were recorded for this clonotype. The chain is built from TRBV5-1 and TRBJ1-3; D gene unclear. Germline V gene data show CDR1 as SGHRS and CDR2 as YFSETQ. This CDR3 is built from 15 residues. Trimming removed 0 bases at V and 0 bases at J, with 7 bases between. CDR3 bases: TGCGCCAGCAGCTTGGCCCCATACTCTGGAAACACCATATATTTT. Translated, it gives CASSLAPYSGNTIYF.

CDR3 sequence (DNA): TGTGCCAGTACAGGAGGGGGCTCGCAGCCCCAGCATTTT. Encoded protein: CASTGGGSQPQHF. The chain is built from TRBV19 and TRBJ1-5; 7 positions agree with TRBD1. After removal of 7 bases from V and 7 bases from J, the junction contained 7 bases not matched to a gene. The CDR3 covers 13 residues. The V gene's germline CDR1 is LNHDA and CDR2 SQIVND (reference sequence).

In DNA, the CDR3 is TGTGCCAGCAGTGACTTCCAGGAGGGATACGAGCAGTACGTC. Its protein is CASSDFQEGYEQYV. J is TRBJ2-7 and V is TRBV6-4; perhaps TRBD2 as D (6 bases). V was pared by 1 base and J by 4 bases, with 11 bases between. CDR1 is MRHNA and CDR2 is SNTAGT in the germline V gene. The CDR3 runs to 14 residues.

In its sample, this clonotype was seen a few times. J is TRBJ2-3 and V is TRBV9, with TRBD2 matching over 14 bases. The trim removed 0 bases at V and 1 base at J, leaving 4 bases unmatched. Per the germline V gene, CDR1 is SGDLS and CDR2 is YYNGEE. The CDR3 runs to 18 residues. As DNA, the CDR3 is TGTGCCAGCAGCGTAGGGGGACTAGCGGGGGTCGGCACAGATACGCAGTATTTT. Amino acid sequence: CASSVGGLAGVGTDTQYF.

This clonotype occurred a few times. The CDR3 sequence is CASATGGGAFF. For the CDR3, the DNA is TGTGCCAGCGCTACCGGAGGGGGAGCTTTCTTT. The chain links TRBV3-1 to TRBJ1-1, with D tentatively TRBD1 (6 bases). V gave up 8 bases and J gave up 10 bases, with 14 bases separating them. The CDR3 is 11 residues long. Germline lookup yields CDR1 LGHDT and CDR2 YNNKEL (reference sequence).

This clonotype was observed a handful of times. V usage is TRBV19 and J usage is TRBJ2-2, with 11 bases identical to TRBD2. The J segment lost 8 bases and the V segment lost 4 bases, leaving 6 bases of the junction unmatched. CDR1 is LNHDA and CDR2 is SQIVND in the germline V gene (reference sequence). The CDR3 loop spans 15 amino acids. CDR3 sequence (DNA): TGTGCCAGTAGTAAAACTAGCGGGGGTAGTGGGGAGCTGTTTTTT. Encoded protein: CASSKTSGGSGELFF.

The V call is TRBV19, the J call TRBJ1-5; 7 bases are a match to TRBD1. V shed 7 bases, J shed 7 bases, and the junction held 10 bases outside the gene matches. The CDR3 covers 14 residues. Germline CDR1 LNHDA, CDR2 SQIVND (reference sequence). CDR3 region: CASTSDREGQPQHF. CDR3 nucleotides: TGTGCCAGTACCTCAGACAGGGAAGGACAGCCCCAGCATTTT.

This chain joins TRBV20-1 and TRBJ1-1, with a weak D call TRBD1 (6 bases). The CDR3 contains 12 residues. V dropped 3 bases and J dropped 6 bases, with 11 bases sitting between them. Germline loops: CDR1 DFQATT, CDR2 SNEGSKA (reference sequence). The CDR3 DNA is TGCAGTGCTAGGAACAGGGACGCTGAAGCTTTCTTT. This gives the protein CSARNRDAEAFF.

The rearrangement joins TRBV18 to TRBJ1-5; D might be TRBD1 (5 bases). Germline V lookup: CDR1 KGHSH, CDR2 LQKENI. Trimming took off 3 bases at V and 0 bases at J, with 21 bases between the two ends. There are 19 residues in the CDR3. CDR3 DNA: TGTGCCAGCTCACCGGCCGGAGGGGTAGGGGTCTATAGCAATCAGCCCCAGCATTTT. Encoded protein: CASSPAGGVGVYSNQPQHF.

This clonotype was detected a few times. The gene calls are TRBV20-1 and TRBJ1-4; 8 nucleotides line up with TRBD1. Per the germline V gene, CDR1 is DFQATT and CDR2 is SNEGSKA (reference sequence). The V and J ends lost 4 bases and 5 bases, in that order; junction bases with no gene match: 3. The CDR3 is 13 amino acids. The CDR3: CSAKDRVNEKLFF. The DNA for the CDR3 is TGCAGTGCTAAGGACAGGGTAAATGAAAAACTGTTTTTT.

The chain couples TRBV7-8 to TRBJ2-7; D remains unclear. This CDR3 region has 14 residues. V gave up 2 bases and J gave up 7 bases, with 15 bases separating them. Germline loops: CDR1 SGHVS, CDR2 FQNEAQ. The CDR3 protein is CASSLTAGVLEQYF. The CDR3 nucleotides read TGTGCCAGCAGCTTAACGGCTGGGGTTTTGGAGCAGTACTTC.

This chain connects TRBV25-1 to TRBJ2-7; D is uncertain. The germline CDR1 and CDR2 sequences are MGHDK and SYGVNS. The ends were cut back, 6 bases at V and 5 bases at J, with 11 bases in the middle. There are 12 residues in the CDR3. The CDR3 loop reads CASSGGFHEQYV. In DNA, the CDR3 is TGTGCCAGCAGCGGTGGGTTTCACGAGCAGTACGTC.

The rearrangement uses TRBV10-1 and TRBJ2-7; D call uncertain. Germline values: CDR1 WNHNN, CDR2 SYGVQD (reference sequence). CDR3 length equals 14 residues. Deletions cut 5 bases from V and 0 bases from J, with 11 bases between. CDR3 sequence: CASSLDTSSYEQYF. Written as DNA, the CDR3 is TGCGCCAGCAGTTTGGATACGAGCTCCTACGAGCAGTACTTC.

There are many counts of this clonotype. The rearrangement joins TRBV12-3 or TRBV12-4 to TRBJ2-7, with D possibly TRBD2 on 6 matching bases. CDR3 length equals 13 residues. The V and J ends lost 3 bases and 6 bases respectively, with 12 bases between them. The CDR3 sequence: CASSFSGGTEQYF. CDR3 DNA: TGTGCCAGCAGTTTTAGTGGCGGGACCGAGCAGTACTTC.

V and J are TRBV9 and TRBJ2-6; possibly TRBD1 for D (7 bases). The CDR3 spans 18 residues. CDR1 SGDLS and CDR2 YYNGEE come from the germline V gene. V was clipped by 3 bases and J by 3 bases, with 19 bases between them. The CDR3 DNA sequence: TGTGCCAGCAGCGATAAAGTTGCAGGGGGGTTTGGGGCCAACGTCCTGACTTTC. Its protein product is CASSDKVAGGFGANVLTF.

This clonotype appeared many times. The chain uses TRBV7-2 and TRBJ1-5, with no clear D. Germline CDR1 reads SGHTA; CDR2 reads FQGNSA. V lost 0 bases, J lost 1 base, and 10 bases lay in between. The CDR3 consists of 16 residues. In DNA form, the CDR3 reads TGTGCCAGCAGCTTAGCACCCATGACGAGCAATCAGCCCCAGCATTTT. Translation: CASSLAPMTSNQPQHF.

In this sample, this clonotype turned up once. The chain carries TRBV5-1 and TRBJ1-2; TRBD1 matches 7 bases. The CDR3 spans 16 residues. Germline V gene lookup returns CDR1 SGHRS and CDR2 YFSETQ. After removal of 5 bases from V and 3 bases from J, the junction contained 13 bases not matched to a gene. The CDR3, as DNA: TGCGCCAGCAGTGCGGACAGGCATAGGGAGGACTATGGCTACACCTTC. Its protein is CASSADRHREDYGYTF.

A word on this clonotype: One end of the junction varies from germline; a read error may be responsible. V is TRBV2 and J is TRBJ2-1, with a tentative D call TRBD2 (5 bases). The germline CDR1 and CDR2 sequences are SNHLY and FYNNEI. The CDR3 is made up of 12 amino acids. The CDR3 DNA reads TGTGCCAGCAGTGGGGCCGGGATGTCACCCAACTTC. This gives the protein CASSGAGMSPNF.

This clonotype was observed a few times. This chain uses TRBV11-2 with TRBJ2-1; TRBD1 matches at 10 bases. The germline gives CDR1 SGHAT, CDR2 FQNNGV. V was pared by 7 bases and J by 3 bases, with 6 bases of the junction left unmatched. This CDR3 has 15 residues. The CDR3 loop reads CASTTGQGIYNEQFF. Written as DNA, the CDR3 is TGTGCCAGCACCACGGGACAGGGGATCTACAATGAGCAGTTCTTC.

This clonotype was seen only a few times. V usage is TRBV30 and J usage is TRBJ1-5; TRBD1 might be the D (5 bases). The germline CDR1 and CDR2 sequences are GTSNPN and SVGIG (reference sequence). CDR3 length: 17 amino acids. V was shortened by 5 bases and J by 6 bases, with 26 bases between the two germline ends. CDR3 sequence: CAWSWGPGPTGGQPQHF. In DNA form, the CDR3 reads TGTGCCTGGTCGTGGGGACCTGGACCCACAGGTGGTCAGCCCCAGCATTTT.